This passage covers 32 T cell receptor beta chains from one sample sequenced in a study of CD8+ T cells in alopecia areata. cDNA serving as the sequencing template came from extracted, reverse transcribed RNA. Assay: immunoSEQ multiplex PCR; the TCRdb copy retains only in-frame clones and omits some. The table lists some 170,000 clones, about 66% of them singletons. Sequencing used CD8+ T cells sorted from blood, obtained at week 0. The source of these receptors is a human donor with alopecia areata.

The chain is built from TRBV30 and TRBJ1-2; D is undetermined. With 0 bases removed from V and 4 bases from J, the gap between germline ends came to 9 bases. The germline V gene encodes CDR1 GTSNPN and CDR2 SVGIG (reference sequence). This CDR3 contains 13 residues. In DNA form, the CDR3 reads TGTGCCTGGAGTGTGTCTCTTATCTATGGCTACACCTTC. Translated, it gives CAWSVSLIYGYTF.

This chain links TRBV9 with TRBJ1-1, with D perhaps matching TRBD1 (6 bases). CDR1 is SGDLS and CDR2 is YYNGEE in the germline V gene. The germline V and J ends were trimmed by 3 bases and 4 bases, with 16 bases remaining between them. The length of the CDR3 is 15 residues. The chain's CDR3 is CASSEGGGPGTEAFF. CDR3 DNA sequence: TGTGCCAGCAGCGAGGGGGGAGGGCCAGGCACTGAAGCTTTCTTT.

This chain joins TRBV2 and TRBJ1-2, with a weak D call TRBD1 (5 bases). From germline, CDR1 is SNHLY and CDR2 FYNNEI. The V and J ends lost 1 base and 2 bases respectively, with 5 bases between them. This CDR3 is 13 amino acids long. CDR3 residues: CASSEGQNYGYTF. DNA for the CDR3: TGTGCCAGCAGTGAAGGACAGAACTATGGCTACACCTTC.

The V call is TRBV4-1, the J call TRBJ2-7; D uncertain. This CDR3 is 15 amino acids long. Germline loops: CDR1 MGHRA, CDR2 YSYEKL. V was pared by 0 bases and J by 0 bases, with 9 bases between. CDR3 nucleotide sequence: TGCGCCAGCAGCCAAGATTATGGAAACTCCTACGAGCAGTACTTC. It codes for CASSQDYGNSYEQYF.

This clone appeared a single time. V and J are TRBV27 and TRBJ2-5; D might be TRBD2 (5 bases). This CDR3 has 17 residues. Germline-derived CDR1 and CDR2 are MNHEY and SMNVEV (reference sequence). V gave up 5 bases and J gave up 11 bases, with 30 bases separating them. CDR3 region: CASSPTVGWQEVAEQYF. CDR3 nucleotides: TGTGCCAGCAGTCCAACGGTCGGATGGCAGGAGGTAGCAGAGCAGTACTTC.

This clone was counted once. This chain uses TRBV5-6 with TRBJ2-7; D may be TRBD1 (6 bases). Deletions cut 4 bases from V and 6 bases from J, with 14 bases between. There are 13 residues in the CDR3. Looked up from germline, CDR1 is SGHDT and CDR2 is YYEEEE. The chain's CDR3 is CASSTGQSLEQYF. In nucleotides, the CDR3 is TGTGCCAGCAGCACAGGACAGTCCCTCGAGCAGTACTTC.

This chain connects TRBV30 to TRBJ2-7; D perhaps matches TRBD2 (6 bases). CDR1 is GTSNPN and CDR2 is SVGIG in the germline V gene (reference sequence). V lost 4 bases and J 4 bases, leaving 17 bases between the germline ends. The CDR3 loop spans 14 amino acids. CDR3 in DNA: TGTGCCTGGAACTGGGGACGGGGGTCGTACGAGCAGTACTTC. This translates into CAWNWGRGSYEQYF.

The chain is built from TRBV25-1 and TRBJ1-6; D not certain. The CDR3 loop spans 12 amino acids. The V and J ends lost 6 bases and 7 bases respectively, with 7 bases between them. CDR1 and CDR2 from the germline V gene are MGHDK and SYGVNS. DNA for the CDR3: TGTGCCAGCAGCCCCGGGAATTCACCCCTCCACTTT. Its protein product is CASSPGNSPLHF.

This sequence joins TRBV27 and TRBJ1-3; a possible D gene is TRBD1 (5 bases). The CDR3 spans 13 residues. Germline-derived CDR1 and CDR2 are MNHEY and SMNVEV (reference sequence). Trimming removed 9 bases at V and 4 bases at J, with 13 bases between. The CDR3 bases are TGTGCCAGGGGGGGTCCCCCCGGAAACACCATATATTTT. It encodes CARGGPPGNTIYF.

The chain uses TRBV11-2 and TRBJ2-5, with 14 bases that match TRBD2. The V gene's germline CDR1 is SGHAT and CDR2 FQNNGV. The CDR3 consists of 18 residues. V gave up 4 bases and J gave up 0 bases; unmatched junction bases: 7. The CDR3: CASSSGLAGGSHQETQYF. In DNA form, the CDR3 reads TGTGCCAGCAGCTCCGGACTAGCGGGGGGATCTCACCAAGAGACCCAGTACTTC. The full variable domain, its missing parts supplied by reference TRBV11-2 and TRBJ2-5, is EAGVAQSPRYKIIEKRQSVAFWCNPISGHATLYWYQQILGQGPKLLIQFQNNGVVDDSQLPKDRFSAERLKGVDSTLKIQPAKLEDSAVYLCASSSGLAGGSHQETQYFGPGTRLLVL.

The V gene is TRBV2, the J gene TRBJ1-5; the D is unclear. The CDR3 is made up of 15 amino acids. The V end was cut by 7 bases, the J end by 4 bases, with 17 bases between. The V gene's germline CDR1 is SNHLY and CDR2 FYNNEI. CDR3 region: CASTNRGGLNQPQHF. Written as DNA, the CDR3 is TGTGCCAGCACCAACCGGGGAGGCTTGAATCAGCCCCAGCATTTT.

This chain uses TRBV5-6 with TRBJ2-5; D remains ambiguous. V was trimmed by 2 bases and J by 4 bases, leaving 9 bases between them. CDR1 and CDR2 (germline): SGHDT, YYEEEE. The CDR3 is made up of 13 amino acids. CDR3 amino acids: CASSLGGLETQYF. CDR3 sequence (DNA): TGTGCCAGCAGCTTAGGTGGCCTAGAGACCCAGTACTTC.

V usage is TRBV15 and J usage is TRBJ2-3; D is unclear. This CDR3 is 12 amino acids long. V lost 5 bases and J lost 10, with 13 bases in between. Per the germline V gene, CDR1 is LNHNV and CDR2 is YYDKDF (reference sequence). CDR3 sequence: CATSPQRPAQYF. Written as DNA, the CDR3 is TGTGCCACCAGCCCGCAGCGACCGGCGCAGTATTTT.

The rearrangement uses TRBV7-2 and TRBJ1-5; 8 bases line up with TRBD1. Unmatched junction bases numbered 4, after V lost 4 bases and J lost 5 bases. Per germline, CDR1 SGHTA and CDR2 FQGNSA. This CDR3 has 14 amino acids. CDR3 coding DNA: TGTGCCAGCAGCTATCTGGACAGGGATCAGCCCCAGCATTTT. It translates to CASSYLDRDQPQHF. Using reference TRBV7-2 and TRBJ1-5 for the parts outside the CDR3, the full variable domain is GAGVSQSPSNKVTEKGKDVELRCDPISGHTALYWYRQSLGQGLEFLIYFQGNSAPDKSGLPSDRFSAERTGGSVSTLTIQRTQQEDSAVYLCASSYLDRDQPQHFGDGTRLSIL.

CDR3 sequence reads: CAISDSSLARGYTF. The CDR3 bases are TGTGCCATCAGTGACAGTTCCTTGGCTAGAGGCTACACCTTC. The V call is TRBV10-3, the J call TRBJ1-2, with no clear D. Trimming took 3 bases from V and 8 from J, leaving 16 bases between them. This CDR3 region has 14 residues. Germline V gives CDR1 ENHRY, CDR2 SYGVKD.

The V and J genes are TRBV27 and TRBJ2-5; D is ambiguous. This CDR3 has 14 amino acids. Germline CDR1 MNHEY, CDR2 SMNVEV (reference sequence). V dropped 6 bases and J dropped 4 bases, with 15 bases sitting between them. CDR3 in amino acids: CASSVRSSGETQYF. The CDR3 DNA sequence: TGTGCCAGCAGCGTCAGGTCCTCCGGAGAGACCCAGTACTTC.

The V gene is TRBV7-9, the J gene TRBJ2-1; a possible D gene is TRBD2 (5 bases). Per the germline V gene, CDR1 is SEHNR and CDR2 is FQNEAQ (reference sequence). This CDR3 is built from 14 residues. Trimming took off 6 bases at V and 8 bases at J, with 17 bases between the two ends. The CDR3, as DNA: TGTGCCAGCAGACTAGGGTACCCCCATCATGAGCAGTTCTTC. Protein sequence: CASRLGYPHHEQFF.

The gene calls are TRBV7-8 and TRBJ2-2; D is ambiguous. Looked up from germline, CDR1 is SGHVS and CDR2 is FQNEAQ. The V end was cut by 4 bases, the J end by 0 bases, with 6 bases between. The CDR3 contains 14 residues. CDR3 region: CASSYTTNTGELFF. The CDR3 nucleotides read TGTGCCAGCAGCTATACAACGAACACCGGGGAGCTGTTTTTT.

The chain carries TRBV30 and TRBJ2-7; TRBD1 agrees at 9 bases. Trimming took 5 bases from V and 3 from J; bases not matched to a gene: 8. The germline gives CDR1 GTSNPN, CDR2 SVGIG (reference sequence). The CDR3 contains 14 residues. CDR3 sequence reads: CAWGPGQGNYEQYF. The CDR3 DNA reads TGTGCCTGGGGGCCGGGACAGGGAAACTACGAGCAGTACTTC.

The gene calls are TRBV7-8 and TRBJ2-7; D is ambiguous. V shed 5 bases and J shed 6 bases, with 14 bases lying between them. Germline V gene sequence: CDR1 SGHVS, CDR2 FQNEAQ. The CDR3 extends over 13 amino acids. The CDR3 nucleotides read TGTGCCAGCAGCCCCGCCTTTAGGAGCGAGCAGTACTTC. Protein product: CASSPAFRSEQYF.

This chain links TRBV5-6 with TRBJ2-3; 8 nucleotides agree with TRBD1. This CDR3 region has 15 residues. In germline, CDR1 is SGHDT, CDR2 YYEEEE. The ends lost 4 bases at V and 1 base at J; junction bases unmatched: 5. CDR3 sequence reads: CASSGDRRRTDTQYF. The CDR3, as DNA: TGTGCCAGCAGCGGGGACAGGCGCCGCACAGATACGCAGTATTTT.

This clone was counted only a few times. This rearrangement joins TRBV13 to TRBJ2-7, with 7 positions matching TRBD1. The length of the CDR3 is 15 residues. CDR1 is PRHDT, CDR2 FYEKMQ, per germline (reference sequence). V was clipped by 6 bases and J by 7 bases; unmatched bases: 15. CDR3 DNA: TGTGCCAGCAGGCCACAGGGGTCCCTATCTCCTGAGCAGTACTTC. Protein: CASRPQGSLSPEQYF.

V is TRBV5-6 and J is TRBJ1-5; 10 nucleotides line up with TRBD1. CDR3 length equals 14 residues. Germline V lookup: CDR1 SGHDT, CDR2 YYEEEE. V dropped 3 bases and J dropped 7; count of bases not matched to a gene: 4. For the CDR3, the DNA is TGTGCCAGCAGCTATGGACAGGGGGGACAGCCCCAGCATTTT. Translated, it gives CASSYGQGGQPQHF.

The genes are TRBV27 and TRBJ1-1; D not certain. Trimming cost V 0 bases and J 0 bases, with 5 bases left between them. CDR3 length: 14 amino acids. Germline CDR1 is MNHEY and CDR2 is SMNVEV (reference sequence). Written as DNA, the CDR3 is TGTGCCAGCAGTTTATCAGGCTTGAACACTGAAGCTTTCTTT. This gives the protein CASSLSGLNTEAFF.

The chain uses TRBV20-1 and TRBJ1-2; D is undetermined. The germline CDR1 and CDR2 sequences are DFQATT and SNEGSKA (reference sequence). The CDR3 sequence is 11 residues long. Deletions cut 3 bases from V and 8 bases from J, with 10 bases between. This CDR3 is CSASTGEGYTF. The CDR3 bases are TGCAGTGCTAGTACTGGGGAAGGCTACACCTTC.

This clone was picked up a small number of times. This rearrangement joins TRBV29-1 to TRBJ2-7, with 8 nucleotides matching TRBD1. Trimming removed 0 bases from V and 3 bases from J; junction bases left unmatched: 1. Germline V gene sequence: CDR1 SQVTM, CDR2 ANQGSEA. This CDR3 has 13 residues. Written as DNA, the CDR3 is TGCAGCGTTGAAGACAGGGGGCACTACGAGCAGTACTTC. Translated: CSVEDRGHYEQYF.

This clone was seen a handful of times. The chain is built from TRBV10-3 and TRBJ1-2; D uncertain. This CDR3 region has 14 residues. The germline gives CDR1 ENHRY, CDR2 SYGVKD. Trimming removed 6 bases from V and 1 base from J, with 12 bases in between. In DNA, the CDR3 is TGTGCCATCAGCGTAGGATCTGATAACTATGGCTACACCTTC. Translated: CAISVGSDNYGYTF.

J is TRBJ2-3 and V is TRBV9; 9 positions match TRBD2. Germline V gives CDR1 SGDLS, CDR2 YYNGEE. The CDR3 has 15 residues. Losses at the gene ends were 3 bases for V and 0 bases for J; bases not matched to a gene: 2. CDR3 residues: CASSDLAGSTDTQYF. The CDR3 DNA is TGTGCCAGCAGCGATCTAGCGGGGAGCACAGATACGCAGTATTTT. Filled out from reference TRBV9 and TRBJ2-3, the complete variable domain reads DSGVTQTPKHLITATGQRVTLRCSPRSGDLSVYWYQQSLDQGLQFLIQYYNGEERAKGNILERFSAQQFPDLHSELNLSSLELGDSALYFCASSDLAGSTDTQYFGPGTRLTVL.

The CDR3 loop reads CASSFESKSYEQYF. CDR3 in DNA: TGTGCCAGCAGTTTCGAATCCAAATCCTACGAGCAGTACTTC. The chain joins TRBV27 to TRBJ2-7; D is unclear. Germline V CDR1 and CDR2: MNHEY, SMNVEV (reference sequence). The CDR3 runs to 14 residues. The V end lost 3 bases, the J end lost 1 base, and 10 bases lay between the germline ends.

The J gene is TRBJ2-1, the V gene TRBV20-1, with D unclear. Germline V gives CDR1 DFQATT, CDR2 SNEGSKA (reference sequence). CDR3 length equals 10 residues. V was trimmed by 4 bases and J by 5 bases, leaving 3 bases between them. CDR3 DNA sequence: TGCAGTGCTATCAACAATGAGCAGTTCTTC. It encodes CSAINNEQFF.

The sample holds a few counts of this clone. The chain employs TRBV7-9 and TRBJ2-7; 7 bases are shared with TRBD1. J lost 1 base, V lost 5 bases, and 5 bases had no gene match. The germline V gene encodes CDR1 SEHNR and CDR2 FQNEAQ (reference sequence). The CDR3 has 14 residues. For the CDR3, the DNA is TGTGCCAGCAGCCCGCCGGGACAGTCCTACGAGCAGTACTTC. Amino acids: CASSPPGQSYEQYF.

V usage is TRBV7-2 and J usage is TRBJ2-2; D gene uncertain. This CDR3 is built from 12 residues. The germline V gene encodes CDR1 SGHTA and CDR2 FQGNSA. V dropped 0 bases and J dropped 5 bases, with 1 base sitting between them. For the CDR3, the DNA is TGTGCCAGCAGCTTAGCGACCGGGGAGCTGTTTTTT. It codes for CASSLATGELFF.